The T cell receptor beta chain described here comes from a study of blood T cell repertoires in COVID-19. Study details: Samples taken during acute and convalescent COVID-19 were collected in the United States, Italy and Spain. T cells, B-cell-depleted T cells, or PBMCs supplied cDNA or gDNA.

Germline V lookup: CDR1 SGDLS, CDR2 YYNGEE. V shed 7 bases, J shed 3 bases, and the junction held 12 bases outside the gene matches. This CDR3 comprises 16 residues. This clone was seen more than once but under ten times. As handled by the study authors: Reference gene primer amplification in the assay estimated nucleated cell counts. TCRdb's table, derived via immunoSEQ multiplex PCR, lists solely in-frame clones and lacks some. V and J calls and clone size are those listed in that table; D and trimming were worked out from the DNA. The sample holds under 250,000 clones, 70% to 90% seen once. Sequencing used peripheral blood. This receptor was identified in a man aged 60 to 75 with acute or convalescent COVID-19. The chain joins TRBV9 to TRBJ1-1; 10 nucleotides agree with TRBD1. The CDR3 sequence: CASHESGDRGHTEAFF. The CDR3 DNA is TGTGCCAGCCATGAGTCGGGGGACAGGGGTCACACTGAAGCTTTCTTT.